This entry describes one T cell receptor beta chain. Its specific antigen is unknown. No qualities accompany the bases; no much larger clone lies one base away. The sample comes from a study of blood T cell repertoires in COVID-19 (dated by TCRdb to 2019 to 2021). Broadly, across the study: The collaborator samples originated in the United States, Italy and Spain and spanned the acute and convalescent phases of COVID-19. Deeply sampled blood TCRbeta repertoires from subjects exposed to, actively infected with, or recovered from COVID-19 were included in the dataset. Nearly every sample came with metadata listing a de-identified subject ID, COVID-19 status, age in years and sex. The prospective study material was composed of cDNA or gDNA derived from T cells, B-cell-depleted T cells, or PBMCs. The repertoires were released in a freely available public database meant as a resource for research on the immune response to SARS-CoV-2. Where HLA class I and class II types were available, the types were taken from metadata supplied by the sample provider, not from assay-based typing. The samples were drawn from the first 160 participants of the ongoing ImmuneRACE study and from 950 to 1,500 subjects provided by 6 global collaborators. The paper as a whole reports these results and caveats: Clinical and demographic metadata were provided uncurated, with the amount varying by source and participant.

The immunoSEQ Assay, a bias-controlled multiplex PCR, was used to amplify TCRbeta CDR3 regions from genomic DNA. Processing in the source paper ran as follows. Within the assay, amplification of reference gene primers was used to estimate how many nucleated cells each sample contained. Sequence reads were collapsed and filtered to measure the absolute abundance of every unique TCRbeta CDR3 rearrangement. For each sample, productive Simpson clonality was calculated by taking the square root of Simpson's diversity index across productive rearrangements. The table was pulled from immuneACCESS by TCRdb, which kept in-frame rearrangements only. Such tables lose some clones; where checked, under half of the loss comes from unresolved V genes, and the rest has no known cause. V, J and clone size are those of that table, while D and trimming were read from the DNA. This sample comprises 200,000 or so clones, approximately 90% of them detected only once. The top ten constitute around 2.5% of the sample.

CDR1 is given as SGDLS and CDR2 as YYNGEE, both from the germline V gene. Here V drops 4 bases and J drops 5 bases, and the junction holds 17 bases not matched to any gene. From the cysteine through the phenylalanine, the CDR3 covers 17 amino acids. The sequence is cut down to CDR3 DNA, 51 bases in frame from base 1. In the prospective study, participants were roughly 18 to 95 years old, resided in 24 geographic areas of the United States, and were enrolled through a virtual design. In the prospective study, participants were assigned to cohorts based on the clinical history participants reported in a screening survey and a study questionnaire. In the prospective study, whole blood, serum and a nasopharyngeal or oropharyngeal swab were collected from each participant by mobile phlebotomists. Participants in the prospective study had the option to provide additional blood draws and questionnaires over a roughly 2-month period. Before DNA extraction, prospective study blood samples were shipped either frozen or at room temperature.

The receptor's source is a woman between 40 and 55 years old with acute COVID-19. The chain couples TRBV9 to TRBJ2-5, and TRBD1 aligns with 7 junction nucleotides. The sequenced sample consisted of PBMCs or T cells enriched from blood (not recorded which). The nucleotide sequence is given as TGTGCCAGCAGCAAATACCCGACACAGGGGAGTAAGGAGACCCAGTACTTC. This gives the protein CASSKYPTQGSKETQYF.